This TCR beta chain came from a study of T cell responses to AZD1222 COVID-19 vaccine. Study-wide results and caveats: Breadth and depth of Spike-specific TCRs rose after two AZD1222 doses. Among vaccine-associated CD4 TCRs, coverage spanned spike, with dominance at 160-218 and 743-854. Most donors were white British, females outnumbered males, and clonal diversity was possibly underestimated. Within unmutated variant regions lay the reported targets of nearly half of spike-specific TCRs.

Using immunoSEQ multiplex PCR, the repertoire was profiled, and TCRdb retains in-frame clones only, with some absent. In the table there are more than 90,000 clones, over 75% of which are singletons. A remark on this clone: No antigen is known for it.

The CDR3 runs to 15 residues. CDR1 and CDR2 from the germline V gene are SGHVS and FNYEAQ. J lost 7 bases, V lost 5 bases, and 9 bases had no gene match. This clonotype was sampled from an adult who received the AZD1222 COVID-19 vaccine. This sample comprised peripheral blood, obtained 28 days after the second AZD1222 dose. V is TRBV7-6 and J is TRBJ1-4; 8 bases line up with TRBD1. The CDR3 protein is CASSDSGQGGEKLFF. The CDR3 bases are TGTGCCAGCAGCGACTCCGGACAGGGTGGTGAAAAACTGTTTTTT.